Sequencing of this T cell receptor (beta chain) was carried out in a study of blood T cells in healthy people across ages. Only a few counts were recorded for this clonotype. Trimming at V came to 6 bases and at J to 6 bases, leaving 11 bases not matched to a gene. The CDR3 has 15 amino acids. Per germline, CDR1 SNHLY and CDR2 FYNNEI. The second PCR ran about 6 to 11 cycles with a sample-barcoded 5' primer and J-beta primers. From the 5' RACE reads, TCRdb called clonotypes with MiXCR, one entry per CDR3 protein. The sample holds 1.5 million to 2 million distinct CDR3 sequences; less than 50% are singletons and the top ten take around 2.1%.

Sequenced material: blood. The chain uses TRBV2 and TRBJ2-1, with TRBD2 identical over 7 bases. This TCR was sampled from a woman aged 40 to 50 in good health. CDR3 coding DNA: TGTGCCAGCAGGGGTCAGGCGGGGGTAGCCAATGAGCAGTTCTTC. Its protein product is CASRGQAGVANEQFF.